A selection of T cell receptor beta chains follows, all from one sample in a study of cytomegalovirus exposure and HLA in healthy donors. Libraries were prepared by immunoSEQ multiplex PCR; TCRdb keeps only in-frame clonotypes and omits some of them. The table has 150,000 or so clones, around 80% seen once; the top ten hold approximately 13%. Sequenced material: PBMCs. These receptor sequences come from a man aged 40-49 years in good health and CMV-seropositive. CDR3s include the opening cysteine and the closing phenylalanine or tryptophan. A D gene is named only where the DNA matches it firmly. Not all rows give a size; the values are once, few, many and, for expanded clones, a class.

D gene: TRBD2; V gene: TRBV7-9; clone size: .; J gene: TRBJ2-5; CDR3 DNA: TGTGCCAGCAACCTAGCGGCCCAAGAGACCCAGTACTTC; CDR3 protein: CASNLAAQETQYF
D gene: TRBD2; V gene: TRBV2; clone size: .; J gene: TRBJ2-1; CDR3 DNA: TGTGCCAGCACGGGGGGGAACAATGAGCAGTTCTTC; CDR3 protein: CASTGGNNEQFF
D gene: TRBD2; V gene: TRBV11-2; clone size: .; J gene: TRBJ2-7; CDR3 DNA: TGTGCCAGCAGCGCACTAGCGGGAATCTACGAGCAGTACTTC; CDR3 protein: CASSALAGIYEQYF
D gene: .; V gene: TRBV18; clone size: once; J gene: TRBJ2-5; CDR3 DNA: TGTGCCAGCTCAGGTGGACAACAAGAGACCCAGTACTTC; CDR3 protein: CASSGGQQETQYF
D gene: .; V gene: TRBV7-9; clone size: .; J gene: TRBJ2-3; CDR3 DNA: TGTGCCAGCAGCTTACCCCGCGGGGGCCCGGGCTCCCCAGATACGCAGTATTTT; CDR3 protein: CASSLPRGGPGSPDTQYF
D gene: .; V gene: TRBV10-3; clone size: .; J gene: TRBJ1-3; CDR3 DNA: TGTGCCATCACCCCGGGGAAGGAGAGAAACACCATATATTTT; CDR3 protein: CAITPGKERNTIYF
D gene: TRBD2; V gene: TRBV11-2; clone size: .; J gene: TRBJ2-3; CDR3 DNA: TGTGCCAGCAGCTTACTAGCGGGAAACACAGATACGCAGTATTTT; CDR3 protein: CASSLLAGNTDTQYF
D gene: .; V gene: TRBV5-4; clone size: .; J gene: TRBJ2-5; CDR3 DNA: TGTGCCAGCAGCTTGGCACTAGAAGAGACCCAGTACTTC; CDR3 protein: CASSLALEETQYF
D gene: TRBD1; V gene: TRBV5-1; clone size: .; J gene: TRBJ2-7; CDR3 DNA: TGCGCCAGCAGCCCTAGACAGGGATCATGGGACGAGCAGTACTTC; CDR3 protein: CASSPRQGSWDEQYF
D gene: TRBD1; V gene: TRBV5-4; clone size: .; J gene: TRBJ1-1; CDR3 DNA: TGTGCCAGCAGCCTGGGGGGGACAGGTTTTATAGCTGAAGCTTTCTTT; CDR3 protein: CASSLGGTGFIAEAFF
D gene: .; V gene: TRBV9; clone size: few; J gene: TRBJ2-1; CDR3 DNA: TGTGCCAGCAGTCCGCGCGACTACAATGAGCAGTTCTTC; CDR3 protein: CASSPRDYNEQFF
D gene: .; V gene: TRBV28; clone size: .; J gene: TRBJ2-3; CDR3 DNA: TGTGCCAGCAGCGGGAGTACAGGTACGCAGTATTTT; CDR3 protein: CASSGSTGTQYF
D gene: .; V gene: TRBV19; clone size: .; J gene: TRBJ2-1; CDR3 DNA: TGTGCCAGTATGGTGGGGAGTTCCCTCTACAATGAGCAGTTCTTC; CDR3 protein: CASMVGSSLYNEQFF
D gene: .; V gene: TRBV5-5; clone size: .; J gene: TRBJ1-3; CDR3 DNA: TGTGCCAGCAGCTTGGCGAGGTCCGGAAACACCATATATTTT; CDR3 protein: CASSLARSGNTIYF
D gene: .; V gene: TRBV4-1; clone size: few; J gene: TRBJ2-7; CDR3 DNA: TGCGCCAGCAGCCAAGAACACCTCTACGAGCAGTACTTC; CDR3 protein: CASSQEHLYEQYF